The present T cell receptor beta chain was sequenced within a study of blood T cells in healthy people across ages (dated by TCRdb to 2015 to 2017). Broadly, across the study: In model experiments, template switching captured about one uniquely barcoded TCR beta cDNA molecule for every two T cells. The donors were split into four age groups: young (average about 15 years), middle-aged (about 40), aged (62) and long-lived (82). For two donors (one aged 18 to 29 and one aged 80 or older), the study analyzed two additional independent replicas of 1 million unique cDNA reads from the same blood draw. To track age-related changes in TCR beta repertoire diversity, the study relied on deep sequencing normalized with unique cDNA molecular identifiers.

The V and J ends are trimmed by 0 bases and 5 bases, leaving 16 bases between them. Via the germline V gene, CDR1 is MGHDK and CDR2 SYGVNS. Its CDR3 holds 16 amino acids, cysteine through phenylalanine. Only the CDR3 part of the read is kept: 48 bases, read in frame from the first base. The library was built by means of 5' RACE. Sequencing took place on an Illumina HiSeq 2500. A second roughly 6 to 12 cycle PCR used a sample-barcoded 5' primer and a J-beta primer mix. A unique molecular identifier was introduced onto each TCR beta cDNA molecule by a template-switch 5' adaptor carrying 12 random nucleotides. Each sample yielded at least 3 million CDR3-containing paired-end reads. The Mint cDNA synthesis kit, primed by a TRBC-specific oligonucleotide, was used to synthesize first-strand cDNA from all RNA. After uracil-DNA glycosylase treatment, a first 18-cycle PCR used universal primers M1SS and BC2_uni_R on all cDNA. Per the source publication's procedure: Normalization of each sample was performed by random selection of 1 million high-quality reads, each carrying a distinct molecular identifier. Instead of being binned into consensus sequences, reads with shared molecular identifiers were discarded. MiTCR, set to a Q25 quality threshold and the strictest error-elimination algorithm, was used for CDR3 identification, clonotype clustering and error correction. A nonparametric unseen species model using Euler transformation provided a lower-bound estimate of total TCR beta diversity. TCRdb trimmed public reads at Q25 via fastp, called clones via MiXCR and kept in-frame beta chains. CDR3 protein duplicates are merged, each entry listing the most common genes and DNA. TCRdb, not the original authors, processed these V and J calls. This sample lists more than 450,000 distinct CDR3 sequences; around a quarter were detected once. The top ten clones comprise under 4.5% of the sample.

This clonotype was seen more than once but under ten times. Its antigen is unknown. No base-level quality is on record; no much larger clone is a single base apart. Systemically healthy Caucasian individuals from Russia, approximately 39 in total and aged roughly 6 to 100 years, were included as donors. Each donor gave around 9.9 milliliters of peripheral blood, collected into EDTA-treated Vacutainer tubes. PBMCs were isolated by Ficoll-Paque density-gradient centrifugation, with at least 7 million obtained per sample. Trizol reagent was used to extract total RNA from PBMCs, with at least 5.5 micrograms per sample. For every donor, an aliquot of PBMCs went through flow cytometry to measure the percentages of naive CD45RAhigh/CD27high T cells. Overall results and qualifications from the work: Estimates of total diversity based on one million sequenced T cells were considered lower bounds and underestimates. Compared with the aged group, the long-lived group had more naive CD4+ T cells, fewer expanded clones and increased TCR diversity, suggesting age selection. Observed TCR beta diversity per million T cells fell roughly linearly with age, and a significant reduction was already apparent by age around 40. Since profiling was done on bulk unsorted PBMCs, naive and antigen-experienced compartments could not be conclusively compared. Donor CMV infection status was unknown, potentially confounding age-related changes in expanded clonotypes. A strong correlation was found between observed TCR beta diversity and the percentage of naive T cells measured by flow cytometry.

These sequences were also reported in another study, on T cells of mothers and their children. The second study's paper adds: Nine systemically healthy Caucasian individuals, comprising three mothers and their six children, were included as donors. cDNA synthesis consumed the entire amount of extracted RNA, loaded at 1.5 ug RNA in each 15 ul reaction. Sample barcodes and 2-4 random nucleotides were added via the M1S primer in the second PCR. Each mother yielded over 9 million TCR beta CDR3 reads and each child 3 million to 3.5 million reads. Thymic selection similarly shapes TCR recombination output in related and unrelated pairs, with minor effect from inherited differences. Normalized repertoire overlap was always found to be slightly, but never significantly, higher in related mother-child pairs than in unrelated mother-child pairs. With a sensitivity of approximately 100 clones per million clonotypes, no persistent microchimeric T cell clones were detected. In the study, deep NGS was used to compare the TCR beta repertoires of mothers and children, and features distinguishing related mother-child pairs from unrelated individuals were sought. On average, the children were 11 +/- 4 years old, while the mothers were about 37 +/- 4 years old. After adapter ligation with NEBNext reagents, the libraries were sequenced on Illumina HiSeq 2000 with 100+100 nt paired-end reads. Mother and child libraries were prepared a month apart and sequenced in separate runs to prevent cross-contamination. Each donor had between about 500,000 and 2,300,000 distinct TCR beta clonotypes identified. Naive TCR beta clonotypes were estimated from low-frequency clonotypes matched to each donor's FACS-determined naive share, without sorting.

The receptor was derived from a boy aged 2-9 years in good health. The chain is assembled from TRBV25-1 and TRBJ1-1; a tentative D match to TRBD1 spans 5 bases. The material sequenced was blood. The DNA reads as follows: TGTGCCAGCAGTGAATATCCCACAGGCGGTTGGACTGAAGCTTTCTTT. Translated, it reads CASSEYPTGGWTEAFF.